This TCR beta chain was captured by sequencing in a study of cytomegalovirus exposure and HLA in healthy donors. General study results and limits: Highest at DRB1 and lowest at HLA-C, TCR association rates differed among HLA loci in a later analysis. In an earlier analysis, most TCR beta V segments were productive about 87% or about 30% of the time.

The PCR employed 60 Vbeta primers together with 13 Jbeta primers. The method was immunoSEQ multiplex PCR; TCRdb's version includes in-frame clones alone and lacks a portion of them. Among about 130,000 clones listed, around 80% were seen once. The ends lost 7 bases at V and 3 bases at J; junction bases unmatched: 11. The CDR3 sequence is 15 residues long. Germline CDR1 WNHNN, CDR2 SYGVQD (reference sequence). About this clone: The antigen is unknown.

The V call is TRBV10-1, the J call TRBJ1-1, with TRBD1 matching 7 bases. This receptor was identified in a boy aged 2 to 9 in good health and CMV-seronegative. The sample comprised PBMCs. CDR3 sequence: CASTPRLGQYTEAFF. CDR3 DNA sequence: TGCGCCAGCACCCCGAGACTGGGACAGTACACTGAAGCTTTCTTT.